The 24 T cell receptor beta chains reported below all come from one sample, sequenced in a study of T cell repertoires in cytomegalovirus infection. These TCRs' antigens remain unknown. TCRdb processed the reads anew with MiXCR; each CDR3 protein has one entry. Counted here are about 130,000 distinct CDR3 sequences, approximately 30% occurring once; the ten biggest clones make up about 53%. Sequenced material: CD8+ T cells from cultured PBMCs, taken from culture after CMV antigen stimulation. All receptors derive from a human donor in good health (CMV status not recorded). Some clones in this sample may be carry-over from other donors' samples.

The chain couples TRBV5-5 to TRBJ2-3; no definite D call. This CDR3 contains 15 residues. Germline loops: CDR1 SGHKS, CDR2 YYEKEE (reference sequence). With 2 bases removed from V and 2 bases from J, the gap between germline ends came to 12 bases. The chain's CDR3 is CASSFLGSNTDTQYF. The DNA of the CDR3 is TGTGCCAGCAGCTTTCTGGGTTCTAACACAGATACGCAGTATTTT.

This clonotype was detected a few times. The chain combines TRBV24-1 with TRBJ2-1; TRBD1 matches at 8 bases. CDR3 length equals 16 residues. Germline values: CDR1 KGHDR, CDR2 SFDVKD. Trimming took 4 bases from V and 5 from J; bases not matched to a gene: 9. CDR3 region: CATSDLDRAGHNEQFF. Written as DNA, the CDR3 is TGTGCCACCAGTGACCTGGACAGGGCAGGGCACAATGAGCAGTTCTTC.

This clonotype was counted at least ten times. The V gene is TRBV20-1, the J gene TRBJ2-1; D not certain. Trimming left V 1 base short and J 5 bases short, with 9 bases between. This CDR3 comprises 13 residues. From germline, CDR1 is DFQATT and CDR2 SNEGSKA (reference sequence). The CDR3 is CSARGGAHNEQFF. The CDR3 DNA sequence: TGCAGTGCTAGAGGCGGAGCCCACAATGAGCAGTTCTTC.

In this sample, this clonotype turned up a few times. This rearrangement joins TRBV12-5 to TRBJ2-5; weak D call: TRBD2 (5 bases). The CDR3 length is 13 residues. CDR1 is LGHNT and CDR2 is FRNRAP in the germline V gene. V lost 8 bases and J lost 5, with 15 bases in between. The CDR3 DNA sequence: TGTGCTAGTCCACGAGGTAGCGACGAGACCCAGTACTTC. Translated: CASPRGSDETQYF.

This clonotype was picked up a small number of times. This rearrangement joins TRBV29-1 to TRBJ1-1; 9 bases fit TRBD1. V lost 0 bases and J lost 0; bases outside the gene matches: 11. Per germline, CDR1 SQVTM and CDR2 ANQGSEA. The CDR3 spans 18 residues. CDR3 in amino acids: CSVEDYSGTGSMNTEAFF. The CDR3 DNA sequence: TGCAGCGTTGAAGACTACTCCGGGACAGGGTCAATGAACACTGAAGCTTTCTTT.

The chain's CDR3 is CASSSRDSGNHLTGELFF. The CDR3 DNA reads TGTGCCAGCAGTTCCCGGGACAGCGGGAACCACCTCACCGGGGAGCTGTTTTTT. This sequence joins TRBV28 and TRBJ2-2; D possibly matches TRBD1 or TRBD2 (7 bases each). Trimming stripped 4 bases from V and 4 bases from J, with 22 bases between. CDR1 is MDHEN, CDR2 SYDVKM, per germline. CDR3 size: 18 residues.

The rearrangement uses TRBV5-6 and TRBJ2-7; D gene ambiguous. Trimming took 3 bases from V and 2 from J, leaving 9 bases between them. The CDR3 length is 13 residues. Germline values: CDR1 SGHDT, CDR2 YYEEEE. CDR3 region: CASSSVLPYEQYF. CDR3 in DNA: TGTGCCAGCAGCTCGGTTTTGCCCTACGAGCAGTACTTC.

This clonotype was picked up many times. The chain links TRBV6-5 to TRBJ1-1; D unresolved. In germline, CDR1 is MNHEY, CDR2 SVGAGI. The CDR3 sequence is 12 residues long. V lost 4 bases to trimming and J lost 3 bases, with 6 bases between them. The CDR3 DNA follows: TGTGCCAGCAGTTTCGGGGACACTGAAGCTTTCTTT. Protein product: CASSFGDTEAFF.

This clonotype came up once. The chain has TRBV27 and TRBJ1-5, with D possibly TRBD1 on 5 matching bases. Trimming pared 6 bases from V and 6 bases from J, leaving 15 bases between. This CDR3 is built from 14 residues. Germline V gives CDR1 MNHEY, CDR2 SMNVEV (reference sequence). The CDR3 region has the DNA TGTGCCAGCAGACCGGGGGGTCGGAGTCAGCCCCAGCATTTT. Protein: CASRPGGRSQPQHF.

The chain couples TRBV20-1 to TRBJ2-7; weak D call: TRBD2 (5 bases). Germline loops: CDR1 DFQATT, CDR2 SNEGSKA (reference sequence). This CDR3 is 15 amino acids long. The V and J ends lost 3 bases and 0 bases respectively, with 15 bases between them. The CDR3 nucleotides read TGCAGTGCTAGCTATTCGGGAACCGGCTCCTACGAGCAGTACTTC. Translating gives CSASYSGTGSYEQYF.

V is TRBV4-1 and J is TRBJ2-3; 7 bases map to TRBD2. CDR3 length equals 16 residues. CDR1 is MGHRA and CDR2 is YSYEKL in the germline V gene. V was pared by 6 bases and J by 0 bases, with 9 bases of the junction left unmatched. The CDR3 loop is CASSPGWGGSTDTQYF. The CDR3 region has the DNA TGCGCCAGCAGTCCGGGATGGGGGGGTAGCACAGATACGCAGTATTTT.

This clonotype was seen more than once but under ten times. This rearrangement joins TRBV4-1 to TRBJ1-2; tentative D call: TRBD1 (5 bases). Germline values: CDR1 MGHRA, CDR2 YSYEKL. The CDR3 is 19 residues long. Trimming took off 0 bases at V and 1 base at J, with 21 bases between the two ends. The CDR3 DNA sequence: TGCGCCAGCAGCCAAGAGAGAGGGTTTTCCGGGACGGATAACTATGGCTACACCTTC. Protein: CASSQERGFSGTDNYGYTF.

There are a few counts of this clonotype. This rearrangement joins TRBV19 to TRBJ2-7; a possible D gene is TRBD1 (5 bases). In germline, CDR1 is LNHDA, CDR2 SQIVND (reference sequence). The V end lost 4 bases, the J end lost 2 bases, and 12 bases lay between the germline ends. CDR3 length: 14 residues. The CDR3 coding sequence is TGTGCCAGTAGTACCCTGGACAAAACCTACGAGCAGTACTTC. Encoded protein: CASSTLDKTYEQYF.

This chain links TRBV5-6 with TRBJ2-2; D is tentatively TRBD1 or TRBD2 (6 bases each). CDR1 and CDR2 (germline): SGHDT, YYEEEE. The germline V and J ends were trimmed by 6 bases and 6 bases, with 12 bases remaining between them. The CDR3 sequence is 13 residues long. CDR3 sequence reads: CASNIRGAGELFF. Written as DNA, the CDR3 is TGTGCCAGCAACATAAGGGGGGCCGGGGAGCTGTTTTTT.

The V and J genes are TRBV19 and TRBJ2-6; the D is unclear. CDR1 and CDR2 (germline): LNHDA, SQIVND (reference sequence). CDR3 length: 14 residues. Trimming stripped 6 bases from V and 1 base from J, with 7 bases between. CDR3 DNA: TGTGCCAGTAGCCAGTTTTCTGGGGCCAACGTCCTGACTTTC. Translated: CASSQFSGANVLTF.

The chain combines TRBV5-6 with TRBJ1-5; no definite D call. Germline CDR1 and CDR2: SGHDT and YYEEEE. CDR3 length equals 16 residues. Trimming removed 4 bases at V and 4 bases at J, with 18 bases between. CDR3 DNA sequence: TGTGCCAGCAGCACTAGGACGGCCGGGTCAAATCAGCCCCAGCATTTT. Residues: CASSTRTAGSNQPQHF.

The chain has TRBV4-2 and TRBJ2-1; 14 bases are a match to TRBD2. The V and J ends lost 4 bases and 0 bases, in that order; junction bases with no gene match: 5. CDR3 size: 18 residues. Germline CDR1 and CDR2: LGHNA and YNFKEQ. The CDR3 protein is CASSRTSGGWSSYNEQFF. CDR3 sequence (DNA): TGTGCCAGCAGCCGGACTAGCGGGGGGTGGAGCTCCTACAATGAGCAGTTCTTC.

This clonotype was observed a few times. The chain is built from TRBV6-1 and TRBJ2-2, with 13 bases fitting TRBD2. The CDR3 has 15 amino acids. Germline V gene lookup returns CDR1 MNHNS and CDR2 SASEGT. The V gene end was trimmed by 4 bases and the J gene end by 6 bases; junction bases not matched to a gene: 2. The CDR3 bases are TGTGCCAGCAGTGGGACTAGCGGGGGATCCGGGGAGCTGTTTTTT. This encodes CASSGTSGGSGELFF.

This clonotype occurred a few times. DNA for the CDR3: TGTGCCAGCAGTGAAAAAGGAGCTGCAGGGAGTCAGCCCCAGCATTTT. Amino acid sequence: CASSEKGAAGSQPQHF. The V and J genes are TRBV6-1 and TRBJ1-5, with D tentatively TRBD1 (5 bases). The CDR3 loop spans 16 amino acids. V was cut by 2 bases and J by 6 bases, with 17 bases left in between. CDR1 is MNHNS, CDR2 SASEGT, per germline.

V and J are TRBV7-9 and TRBJ1-1, with D tentatively TRBD1 (5 bases). Trimming removed 3 bases at V and 7 bases at J, with 6 bases between. This CDR3 is built from 11 residues. Germline values: CDR1 SEHNR, CDR2 FQNEAQ (reference sequence). The CDR3 loop reads CASSLGDEAFF. DNA for the CDR3: TGTGCCAGCAGCTTGGGGGATGAAGCTTTCTTT.

The V gene is TRBV6-8, the J gene TRBJ2-7; no clear D. The germline gives CDR1 MNHGY, CDR2 SAAAGT. Trimming cost V 0 bases and J 4 bases, with 7 bases left between them. The CDR3 sequence is 13 residues long. CDR3 sequence (DNA): TGTGCCAGCAGTTACTCGACCCCTTACGAGCAGTACTTC. Translated, it gives CASSYSTPYEQYF.

The chain's CDR3 is CAISGGRGDGYTF. CDR3 bases: TGTGCCATCAGTGGAGGAAGGGGGGATGGCTACACCTTC. The chain has TRBV10-3 and TRBJ1-2; D might be TRBD1 (6 bases). Deletions cut 4 bases from V and 6 bases from J, with 12 bases between. Germline CDR1 ENHRY, CDR2 SYGVKD. There are 13 residues in the CDR3.

This clonotype was counted a few times. The gene calls are TRBV6-2 or TRBV6-3 and TRBJ1-6; D is uncertain. The V gene's germline CDR1 is MNHEY and CDR2 SVGEGT. Trimming removed 2 bases at V and 7 bases at J, with 6 bases between. The CDR3 consists of 13 residues. CDR3 DNA: TGTGCCAGCAGTTACATAGAGAATTCACCCCTCCACTTT. It is translated as CASSYIENSPLHF.

This clonotype was recorded a few times. The chain is built from TRBV2 and TRBJ1-5, with D tentatively TRBD1 (5 bases). Between the trimmed V and J ends, which lost 2 bases and 9 bases, there was a span of 14 bases. CDR3 length: 14 residues. The germline CDR1 and CDR2 sequences are SNHLY and FYNNEI. CDR3: CASSEWGGGGPQHF. CDR3 nucleotides: TGTGCCAGCAGTGAATGGGGCGGGGGAGGGCCCCAGCATTTT.